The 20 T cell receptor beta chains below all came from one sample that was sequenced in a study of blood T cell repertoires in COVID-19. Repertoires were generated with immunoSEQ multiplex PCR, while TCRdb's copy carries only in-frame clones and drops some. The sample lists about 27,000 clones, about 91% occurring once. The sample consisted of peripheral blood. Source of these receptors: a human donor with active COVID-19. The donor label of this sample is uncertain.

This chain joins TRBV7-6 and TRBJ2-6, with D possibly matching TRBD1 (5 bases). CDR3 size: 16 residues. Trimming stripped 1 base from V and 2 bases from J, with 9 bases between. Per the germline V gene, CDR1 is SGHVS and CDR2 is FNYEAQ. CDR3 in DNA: TGTGCCAGCAGCTTAGTCTCAGGGACTGGGGCCAACGTCCTGACTTTC. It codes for CASSLVSGTGANVLTF.

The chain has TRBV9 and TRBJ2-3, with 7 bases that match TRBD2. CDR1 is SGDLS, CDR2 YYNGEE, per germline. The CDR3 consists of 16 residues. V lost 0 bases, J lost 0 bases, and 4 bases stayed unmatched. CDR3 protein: CASSVGSSGSTDTQYF. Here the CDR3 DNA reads TGTGCCAGCAGCGTAGGTTCTAGCGGAAGCACAGATACGCAGTATTTT.

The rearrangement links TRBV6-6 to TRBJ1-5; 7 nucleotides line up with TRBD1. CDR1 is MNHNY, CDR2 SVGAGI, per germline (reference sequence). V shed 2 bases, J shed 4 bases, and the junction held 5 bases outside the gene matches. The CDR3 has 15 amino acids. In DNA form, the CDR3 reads TGTGCCAGCAGTTACGGTGGCAGGGGGAATCAGCCCCAGCATTTT. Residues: CASSYGGRGNQPQHF.

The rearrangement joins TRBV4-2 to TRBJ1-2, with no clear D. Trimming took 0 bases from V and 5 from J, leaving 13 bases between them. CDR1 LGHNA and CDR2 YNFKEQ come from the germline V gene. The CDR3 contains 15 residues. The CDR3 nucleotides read TGTGCCAGCAGCCAAGAAAACCCAAGGACTTATGGCTACACCTTC. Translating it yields CASSQENPRTYGYTF.

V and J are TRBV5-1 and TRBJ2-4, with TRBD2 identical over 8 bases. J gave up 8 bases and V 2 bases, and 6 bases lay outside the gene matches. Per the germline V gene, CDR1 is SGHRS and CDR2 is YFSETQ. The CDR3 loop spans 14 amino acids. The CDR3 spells CASSFDSGDDIQYF. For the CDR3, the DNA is TGCGCCAGCAGCTTCGATAGCGGGGATGACATTCAGTACTTC.

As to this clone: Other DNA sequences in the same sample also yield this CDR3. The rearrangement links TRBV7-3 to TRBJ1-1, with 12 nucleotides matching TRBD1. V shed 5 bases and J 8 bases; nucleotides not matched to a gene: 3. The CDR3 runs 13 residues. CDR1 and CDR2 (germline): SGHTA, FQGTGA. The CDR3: CASSPGTGGEAFF. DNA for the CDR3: TGTGCCAGCAGCCCAGGGACAGGGGGCGAAGCTTTCTTT.

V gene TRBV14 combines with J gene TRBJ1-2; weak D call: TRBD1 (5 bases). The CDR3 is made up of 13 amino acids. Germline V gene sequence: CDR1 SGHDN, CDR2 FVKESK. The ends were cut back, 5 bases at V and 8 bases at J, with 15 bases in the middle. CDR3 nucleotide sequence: TGTGCCAGCAGCGCGGGACCCTCCGTGGGCTACACCTTC. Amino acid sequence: CASSAGPSVGYTF.

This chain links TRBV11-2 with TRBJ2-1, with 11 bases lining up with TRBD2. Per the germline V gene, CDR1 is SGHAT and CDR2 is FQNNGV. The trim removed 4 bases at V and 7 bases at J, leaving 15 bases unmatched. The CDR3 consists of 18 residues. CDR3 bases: TGTGCCAGCAGCTCTACCCCCTCTCTAGCGGGGGGAGGGAATGAGCAGTTCTTC. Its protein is CASSSTPSLAGGGNEQFF.

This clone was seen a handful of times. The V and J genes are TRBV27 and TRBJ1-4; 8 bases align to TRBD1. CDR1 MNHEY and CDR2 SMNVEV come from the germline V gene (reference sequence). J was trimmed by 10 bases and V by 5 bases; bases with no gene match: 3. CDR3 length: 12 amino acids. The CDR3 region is CASSPDRAKLFF. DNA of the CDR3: TGTGCCAGCAGTCCGGACAGGGCAAAACTGTTTTTT.

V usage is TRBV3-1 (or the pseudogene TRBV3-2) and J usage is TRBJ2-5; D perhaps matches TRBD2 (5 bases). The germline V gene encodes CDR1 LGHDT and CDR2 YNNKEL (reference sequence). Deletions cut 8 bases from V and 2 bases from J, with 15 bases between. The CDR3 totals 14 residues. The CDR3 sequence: CASGGDGEQETQYF. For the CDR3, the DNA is TGTGCCAGCGGTGGGGATGGGGAGCAAGAGACCCAGTACTTC.

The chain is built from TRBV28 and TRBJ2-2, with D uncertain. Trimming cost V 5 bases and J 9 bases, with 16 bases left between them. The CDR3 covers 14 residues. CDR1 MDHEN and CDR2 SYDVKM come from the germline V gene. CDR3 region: CASSPSRVAWELFF. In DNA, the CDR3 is TGTGCCAGCAGTCCTTCCCGTGTAGCCTGGGAGCTGTTTTTT.

CDR3 DNA sequence: TGTGCCAGCAGTTTATCCACCTACAATGAGCAGTTCTTC. Translation gives CASSLSTYNEQFF. The chain recombines TRBV27 with TRBJ2-1; no definite D call. CDR3 length equals 13 residues. From germline, CDR1 is MNHEY and CDR2 SMNVEV (reference sequence). The V and J ends lost 0 bases and 2 bases respectively, with 2 bases between them.

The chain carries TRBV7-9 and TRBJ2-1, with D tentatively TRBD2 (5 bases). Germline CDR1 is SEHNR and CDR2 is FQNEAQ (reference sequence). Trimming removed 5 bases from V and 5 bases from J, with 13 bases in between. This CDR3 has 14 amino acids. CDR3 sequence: CASSASWGDNEQFF. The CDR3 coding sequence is TGTGCCAGCAGCGCGTCATGGGGAGACAATGAGCAGTTCTTC.

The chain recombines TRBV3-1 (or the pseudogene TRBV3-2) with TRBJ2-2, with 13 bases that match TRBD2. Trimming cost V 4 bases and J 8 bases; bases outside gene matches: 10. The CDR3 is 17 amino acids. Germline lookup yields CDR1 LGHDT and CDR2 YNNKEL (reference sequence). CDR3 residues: CASSRRTRTSGSGELFF. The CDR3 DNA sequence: TGTGCCAGCAGCCGAAGGACCCGGACTAGCGGGAGTGGGGAGCTGTTTTTT.

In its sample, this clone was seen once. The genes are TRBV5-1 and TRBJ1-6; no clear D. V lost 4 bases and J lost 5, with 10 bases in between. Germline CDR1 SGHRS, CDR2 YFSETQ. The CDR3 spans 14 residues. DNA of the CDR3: TGCGCCAGCAGCGCCACCGAGAATAATTCACCCCTCCACTTT. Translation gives CASSATENNSPLHF.

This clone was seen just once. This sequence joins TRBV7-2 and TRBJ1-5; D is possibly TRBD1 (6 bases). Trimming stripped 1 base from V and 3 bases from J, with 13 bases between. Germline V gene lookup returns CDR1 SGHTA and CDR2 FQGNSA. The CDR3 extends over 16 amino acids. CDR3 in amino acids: CASSLVPGASNQPQHF. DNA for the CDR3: TGTGCCAGCAGCTTAGTTCCAGGGGCCTCCAATCAGCCCCAGCATTTT.

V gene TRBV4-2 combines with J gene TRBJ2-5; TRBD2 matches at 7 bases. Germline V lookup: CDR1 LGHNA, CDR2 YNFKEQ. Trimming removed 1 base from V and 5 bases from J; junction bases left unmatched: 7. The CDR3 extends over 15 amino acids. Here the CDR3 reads CASSQAAGVPETQYF. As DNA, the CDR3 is TGTGCCAGCAGCCAAGCGGCGGGGGTCCCCGAGACCCAGTACTTC.

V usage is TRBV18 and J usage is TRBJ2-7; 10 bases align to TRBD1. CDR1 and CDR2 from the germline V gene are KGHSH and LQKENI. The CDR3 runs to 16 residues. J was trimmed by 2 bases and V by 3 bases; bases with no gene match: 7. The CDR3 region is CASSPPGTGVAYEQYF. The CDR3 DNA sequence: TGTGCCAGCTCACCCCCCGGGACAGGGGTCGCCTACGAGCAGTACTTC.

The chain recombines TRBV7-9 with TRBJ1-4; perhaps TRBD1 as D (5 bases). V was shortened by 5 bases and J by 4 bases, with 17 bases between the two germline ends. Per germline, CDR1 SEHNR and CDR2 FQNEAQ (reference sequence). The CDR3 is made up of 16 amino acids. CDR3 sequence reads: CASSPQRGGVNEKLFF. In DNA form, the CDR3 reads TGTGCCAGCAGCCCCCAGCGGGGGGGGGTTAATGAAAAACTGTTTTTT.

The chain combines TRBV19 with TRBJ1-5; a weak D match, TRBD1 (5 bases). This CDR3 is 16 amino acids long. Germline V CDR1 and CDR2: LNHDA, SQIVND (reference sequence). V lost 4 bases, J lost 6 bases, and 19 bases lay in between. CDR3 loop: CASSSSGPGYFQPQHF. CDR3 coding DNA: TGTGCCAGTAGTAGTAGTGGTCCAGGGTATTTTCAGCCCCAGCATTTT. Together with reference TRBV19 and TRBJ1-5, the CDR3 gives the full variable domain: DGGITQSPKYLFRKEGQNVTLSCEQNLNHDAMYWYRQDPGQGLRLIYYSQIVNDFQKGDIAEGYSVSREKKESFPLTVTSAQKNPTAFYLCASSSSGPGYFQPQHFGDGTRLSIL.